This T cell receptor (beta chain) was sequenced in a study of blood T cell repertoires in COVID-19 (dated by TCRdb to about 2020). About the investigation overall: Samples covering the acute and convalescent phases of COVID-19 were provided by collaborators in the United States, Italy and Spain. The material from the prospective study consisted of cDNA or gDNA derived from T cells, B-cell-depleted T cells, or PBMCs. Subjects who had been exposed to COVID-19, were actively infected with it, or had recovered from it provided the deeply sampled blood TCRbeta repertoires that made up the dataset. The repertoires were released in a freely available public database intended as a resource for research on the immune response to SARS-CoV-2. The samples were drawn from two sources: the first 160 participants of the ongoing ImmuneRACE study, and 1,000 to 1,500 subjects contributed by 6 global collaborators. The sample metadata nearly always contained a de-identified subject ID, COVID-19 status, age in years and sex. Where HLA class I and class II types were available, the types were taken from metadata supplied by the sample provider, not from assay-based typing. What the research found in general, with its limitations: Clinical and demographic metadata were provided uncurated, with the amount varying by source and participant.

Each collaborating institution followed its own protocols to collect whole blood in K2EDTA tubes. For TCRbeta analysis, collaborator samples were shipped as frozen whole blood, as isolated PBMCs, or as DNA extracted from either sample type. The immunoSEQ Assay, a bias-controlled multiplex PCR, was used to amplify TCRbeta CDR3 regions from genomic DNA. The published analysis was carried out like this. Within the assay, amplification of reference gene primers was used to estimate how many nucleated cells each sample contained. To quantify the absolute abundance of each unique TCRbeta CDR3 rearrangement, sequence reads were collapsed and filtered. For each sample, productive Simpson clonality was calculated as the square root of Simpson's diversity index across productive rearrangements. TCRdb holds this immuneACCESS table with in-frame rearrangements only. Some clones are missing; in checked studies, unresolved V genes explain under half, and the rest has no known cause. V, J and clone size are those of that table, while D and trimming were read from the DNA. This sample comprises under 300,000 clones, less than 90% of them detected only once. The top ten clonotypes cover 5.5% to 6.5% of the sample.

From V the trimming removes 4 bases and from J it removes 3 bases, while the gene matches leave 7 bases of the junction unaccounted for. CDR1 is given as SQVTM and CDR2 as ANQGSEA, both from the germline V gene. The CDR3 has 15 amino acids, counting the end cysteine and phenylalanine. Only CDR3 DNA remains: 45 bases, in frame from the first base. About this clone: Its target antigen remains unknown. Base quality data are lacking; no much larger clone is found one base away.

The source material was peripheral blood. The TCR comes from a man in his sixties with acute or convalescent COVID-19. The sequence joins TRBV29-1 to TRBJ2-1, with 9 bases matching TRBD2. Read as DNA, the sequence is TGCAGCGTTGTTGCCTTAGCGGGAGTCTACAATGAGCAGTTCTTC. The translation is CSVVALAGVYNEQFF.